Listed below are T cell receptor beta chains from one sample, sequenced in a study of blood T cell repertoires in COVID-19. Only in-frame clones appear in the TCRdb table, and some are missing; sequencing was by immunoSEQ multiplex PCR. Among over 85,000 clones listed, 84% were seen once. The sample consisted of peripheral blood. Every receptor here comes from a human donor in a cohort sampled during active COVID-19. Each CDR3 is given with its conserved first and last residue. D genes are given only for firm matches. Size values are once, few and many counts, or a class for expanded clones, and some rows have none.

abundance	d_gene	v_gene	j_gene	CDR3aa	CDR3nt
NA	TRBD1	TRBV6-5	TRBJ1-1	CASTYRGEVNTEAFF	TGTGCCAGCACCTACAGGGGGGAGGTGAACACTGAAGCTTTCTTT
NA	NA	TRBV30	TRBJ2-1	CAWGRGSFF	NA
NA	NA	TRBV7-6	TRBJ1-6	CASSLDSRNGSPLHF	TGTGCCAGCAGCTTAGACTCCCGCAACGGTTCACCCCTCCACTTT
NA	TRBD1	TRBV5-1	TRBJ1-1	CASSLRTGDDTEAFF	TGCGCCAGCAGCTTGAGGACAGGGGATGACACTGAAGCTTTCTTT
once	NA	TRBV18	TRBJ2-2	CASSSGQTSGGELFF	TGTGCCAGCTCAAGCGGACAGACTTCTGGTGGGGAGCTGTTTTTT
NA	NA	TRBV6-5	TRBJ1-1	CATIQAVNTEAFF	TGTGCCACCATCCAGGCAGTGAACACTGAAGCTTTCTTT
NA	NA	TRBV6-5	TRBJ1-2	CASRGSGTNYGYTF	TGTGCCAGCAGGGGTTCGGGGACAAACTATGGCTACACCTTC
NA	NA	TRBV18	TRBJ2-7	CASSPRTESYEQYF	TGTGCCAGCTCACCACGTACAGAATCCTACGAGCAGTACTTC
NA	TRBD1	TRBV19	TRBJ2-3	CASSRRQGAYRDTQYF	TGTGCCAGTAGTAGAAGACAGGGGGCCTACCGAGATACGCAGTATTTT
NA	TRBD1	TRBV6-5	TRBJ1-1	CASSYSGQGAEAFF	TGTGCCAGCAGTTACTCGGGGCAGGGGGCTGAAGCTTTCTTT
few	NA	TRBV10-3	TRBJ1-4	CAISRGVYEKLFF	TGTGCCATCAGTCGGGGTGTATATGAAAAACTGTTTTTT
NA	TRBD1	TRBV7-2	TRBJ2-1	CASSLVGGTGINEQFF	TGTGCCAGCAGCTTAGTTGGCGGGACAGGGATCAATGAGCAGTTCTTC
NA	NA	TRBV27	TRBJ2-2	CASSPGTYNTGELFF	TGTGCCAGCAGCCCCGGGACATATAACACCGGGGAGCTGTTTTTT
NA	NA	TRBV5-1	TRBJ2-7	CASSLGDYEQYF	TGCGCCAGCAGCTTGGGAGACTACGAGCAGTACTTC
once	NA	TRBV5-4	TRBJ2-1	CASSLEGGYNEQFF	TGTGCCAGCAGCTTGGAAGGGGGCTACAATGAGCAGTTCTTC
NA	TRBD1	TRBV9	TRBJ2-7	CASSLGGQGAYEQYF	TGTGCCAGCAGCCTTGGGGGACAGGGGGCCTACGAGCAGTACTTC
NA	TRBD2	TRBV2	TRBJ2-7	CASRDLAGRGIYEQYF	TGTGCCAGCAGGGATCTAGCGGGTCGGGGGATCTACGAGCAGTACTTC
NA	TRBD2	TRBV18	TRBJ2-1	CASSPPPTSGYYNEQFF	TGTGCCAGCTCACCCCCCCCCACTAGCGGGTATTACAATGAGCAGTTCTTC
NA	TRBD2	TRBV28	TRBJ2-1	CASSSRPGLAGFNEQFF	TGTGCCAGCAGTTCACGACCGGGACTAGCGGGCTTCAATGAGCAGTTCTTC
once	TRBD1	TRBV9	TRBJ2-1	CASSVGIPGQLYNEQFF	TGTGCCAGCAGCGTAGGGATACCGGGACAGCTCTACAATGAGCAGTTCTTC
NA	NA	TRBV7-2	TRBJ1-5	CASSPLSGSNQPQHF	TGTGCCAGCAGCCCCTTGTCGGGAAGCAATCAGCCCCAGCATTTT
NA	NA	TRBV19	TRBJ1-1	CASGGDQKNTEAFF	TGTGCCAGTGGCGGGGATCAGAAGAACACTGAAGCTTTCTTT
NA	NA	TRBV7-3	TRBJ2-2	CATQQGVGGELFF	TGTGCCACCCAACAGGGTGTTGGCGGGGAGCTGTTTTTT
NA	NA	TRBV18	TRBJ2-3	CASSPTQGPSTDTQYF	TGTGCCAGCTCACCGACCCAGGGGCCTAGCACAGATACGCAGTATTTT
NA	TRBD1	TRBV19	TRBJ1-5	CASRSTGGNNQPQHF	TGTGCCAGTAGATCGACAGGGGGGAACAATCAGCCCCAGCATTTT
NA	TRBD1	TRBV3-1/TRBV3-2	TRBJ2-3	CASSPSRSRSDRGSTDTQYF	TGTGCCAGCAGCCCTTCTCGGAGCCGTTCAGACAGGGGGAGCACAGATACGCAGTATTTT
NA	NA	TRBV13	TRBJ2-3	CASSPRLEGGDTQYF	TGTGCCAGCAGCCCCCGACTAGAGGGCGGGGATACGCAGTATTTT
NA	TRBD1	TRBV9	TRBJ1-2	CASSAGQDYGYTF	TGTGCCAGCAGCGCGGGACAGGACTATGGCTACACCTTC
once	TRBD1	TRBV4-2	TRBJ2-2	CASSLRGGQADTGELFF	TGTGCCAGCAGCCTTCGAGGGGGACAGGCGGACACCGGGGAGCTGTTTTTT
NA	TRBD2	TRBV6-9	TRBJ2-5	CASPCGGRSGGTQYF	TGTGCCAGCCCATGCGGGGGTCGGTCCGGAGGGACCCAGTACTTC
few	TRBD1	TRBV5-4	TRBJ1-1	CASSVRDRGNTEAFF	TGTGCCAGCAGCGTCCGGGACAGGGGGAACACTGAAGCTTTCTTT
NA	TRBD1	TRBV5-1	TRBJ1-1	CASSPKTGQSTEAFF	TGCGCCAGCAGCCCCAAGACAGGGCAGAGCACTGAAGCTTTCTTT